The sequence of this TCR beta chain was determined in a study of shared clonotypes between healthy human individuals. Division of CD4+ cells produced a CD45RA+ naive subset and a CD45RA-negative memory subset. For this clone: Antigen unknown.

Regarding the study as a whole: Sequencing depth was expected to affect clonotype sharing among donors. Compared with clonotypes that all four donors shared, non-shared clonotypes had lower generation probabilities.

CDR1 is SEHNR and CDR2 is FQNEAQ in the germline V gene (reference sequence). CDR3 length: 15 residues. Trimming removed 5 bases at V and 0 bases at J, with 12 bases between. Tens of thousands of T cell genomes, or roughly 180 ng DNA, went into the sorted-subset replicate PCRs. Repertoires were generated with immunoSEQ multiplex PCR, while TCRdb's copy carries only in-frame clones and drops some. The sample includes some 1 million clones, under 80% of them seen just once. V and J are TRBV7-9 and TRBJ2-3; tentatively, D is TRBD1 or TRBD2 (5 bases each). The specimen was memory CD4+ T cells sorted from blood. Subset specified: CD45RA-negative fraction. The sequence was obtained from a man between 18 and 35 years old in good health. The CDR3 here is CASSQRGLSTDTQYF. The CDR3 nucleotides read TGTGCCAGCAGCCAGAGGGGCCTAAGCACAGATACGCAGTATTTT.